This T cell receptor beta chain was profiled in a study of neurological immune-mediated disorders (dated by TCRdb to the late 2010s). Regarding the complete study: Of the roughly 35 multiple sclerosis patients, some 30 had relapsing-remitting MS and 3 had secondary progressive MS. Peripheral blood TCR-beta repertoires from patients with HTLV-I-associated myelopathy (HAM/TSP), patients with multiple sclerosis, and healthy controls were compared in the study using UMI-based sequencing. Longitudinal samples, technical triplicates and paired sorted CD4+ and CD8+ T-cell subsets, alongside PBMC samples, were included among the approximately 110 TCR-beta libraries. The cohort was made up of approximately 71 subjects, consisting of roughly 14 HAM/TSP patients, some 35 multiple sclerosis patients and about 20 healthy controls. Results the study describes overall, beyond this receptor: No identical CDR3 amino acid sequences were found to be shared among expanded clones across subjects, suggesting that TCR-beta repertoires were private in all groups. In a phylogenetic analysis, the repertoires of 18 out of 34 MS patients fell into a single cluster of related CDR3 sequences, pointing to a possible signature at the repertoire level. TCR clonal expansion was highest in HAM/TSP patients and lowest in MS patients, with MS patients falling below even healthy controls. No association of the MS cluster with clinical or MRI features was observed, and the need for larger cohorts was stated by the authors.

About this clonotype itself: Its recognized antigen is unknown. Base qualities are not provided; no much larger clone lies one nucleotide away.

To synthesize cDNA, template-switch 5'RACE was performed with a primer carrying a 10-nucleotide random unique molecular identifier so that each TCR transcript was tagged. Each sequencing run produced over 160 million TCR-beta sequences covering 15-18 subjects. The RNeasy kit was used for extraction of total RNA. Using the KAPA Real-time Library Amplification kit, TCR-beta VDJ regions were amplified with primers for the TCR constant region and the 5'RACE anchor. Sample indexes and Illumina adaptors were added in a first PCR, and a second PCR then increased library yield. After Ampure bead purification, the TCR product of roughly 650 bp was size-selected on a 2% E-gel SizeSelection system. Before pooling, library quality was checked on a Bioanalyzer, concentration was measured with Qubit, and libraries were quantified with the Kapa Library Quantification kit. Libraries were sequenced paired-end 2 x 150 bp on an Illumina HiSeq 2500. To increase sequence diversity, roughly 24-32% phiX was spiked into each library pool. Per the authors' processing: The UMI-based MiGEC pipeline processed quality-filtered reads and removed over 80% of raw TCR sequences during error correction. VDJ genes were aligned to IMGT germline references, and clonotypes were defined by unique CDR3 amino acid sequence plus V-J genes. VDJtools evaluated clonal expansion, Shannon diversity and CDR3 relatedness (CalcPairwiseDistances, ClusterSamples); CLCbio workbench built phylogenetic trees. Clones with at least 8 unique UMIs were defined as expanded, with this threshold being based on coefficient-of-variation modelling across technical triplicates. TCRdb trimmed public reads at Q25 via fastp, called clones via MiXCR and kept in-frame beta chains. When rows share a CDR3 protein, they turn into one entry using the most common DNA and genes. TCRdb's processing, not the study's, gives the V and J calls here. This sample holds tens of thousands of distinct CDR3 sequences; around 4.8% were observed only once. 3.4% of the sample is held by the ten biggest clonotypes.

For unsorted PBMC libraries, 2 million PBMCs were used after storage in RNAlater at -80 degrees C until RNA extraction. Multiple sclerosis patients were enrolled in a US clinical protocol evaluating disease progression by magnetic resonance imaging. PBMCs were separated from peripheral blood using Ficoll-Hypaque density gradient centrifugation and then cryopreserved in liquid nitrogen. As encoded in the germline V gene, CDR1 is SGHRS while CDR2 is YFSETQ. The germline ends are 17 bases apart after V is trimmed by 7 bases and J by 0 bases. Its CDR3 holds 15 amino acids, cysteine through valine. Only the CDR3 part of the read is kept: 45 bases, read in frame from the first base.

The source of this sequence is a woman aged 45 to 65 with multiple sclerosis. Rearrangement joined TRBV5-1 to TRBJ2-7, with an unclear D gene assignment. Sequenced sample: PBMCs. The DNA reads as follows: TGCGCCAGCTCACCCGAGACATGGAGCTCCTACGAGCAGTACGTC. Protein translation: CASSPETWSSYEQYV.